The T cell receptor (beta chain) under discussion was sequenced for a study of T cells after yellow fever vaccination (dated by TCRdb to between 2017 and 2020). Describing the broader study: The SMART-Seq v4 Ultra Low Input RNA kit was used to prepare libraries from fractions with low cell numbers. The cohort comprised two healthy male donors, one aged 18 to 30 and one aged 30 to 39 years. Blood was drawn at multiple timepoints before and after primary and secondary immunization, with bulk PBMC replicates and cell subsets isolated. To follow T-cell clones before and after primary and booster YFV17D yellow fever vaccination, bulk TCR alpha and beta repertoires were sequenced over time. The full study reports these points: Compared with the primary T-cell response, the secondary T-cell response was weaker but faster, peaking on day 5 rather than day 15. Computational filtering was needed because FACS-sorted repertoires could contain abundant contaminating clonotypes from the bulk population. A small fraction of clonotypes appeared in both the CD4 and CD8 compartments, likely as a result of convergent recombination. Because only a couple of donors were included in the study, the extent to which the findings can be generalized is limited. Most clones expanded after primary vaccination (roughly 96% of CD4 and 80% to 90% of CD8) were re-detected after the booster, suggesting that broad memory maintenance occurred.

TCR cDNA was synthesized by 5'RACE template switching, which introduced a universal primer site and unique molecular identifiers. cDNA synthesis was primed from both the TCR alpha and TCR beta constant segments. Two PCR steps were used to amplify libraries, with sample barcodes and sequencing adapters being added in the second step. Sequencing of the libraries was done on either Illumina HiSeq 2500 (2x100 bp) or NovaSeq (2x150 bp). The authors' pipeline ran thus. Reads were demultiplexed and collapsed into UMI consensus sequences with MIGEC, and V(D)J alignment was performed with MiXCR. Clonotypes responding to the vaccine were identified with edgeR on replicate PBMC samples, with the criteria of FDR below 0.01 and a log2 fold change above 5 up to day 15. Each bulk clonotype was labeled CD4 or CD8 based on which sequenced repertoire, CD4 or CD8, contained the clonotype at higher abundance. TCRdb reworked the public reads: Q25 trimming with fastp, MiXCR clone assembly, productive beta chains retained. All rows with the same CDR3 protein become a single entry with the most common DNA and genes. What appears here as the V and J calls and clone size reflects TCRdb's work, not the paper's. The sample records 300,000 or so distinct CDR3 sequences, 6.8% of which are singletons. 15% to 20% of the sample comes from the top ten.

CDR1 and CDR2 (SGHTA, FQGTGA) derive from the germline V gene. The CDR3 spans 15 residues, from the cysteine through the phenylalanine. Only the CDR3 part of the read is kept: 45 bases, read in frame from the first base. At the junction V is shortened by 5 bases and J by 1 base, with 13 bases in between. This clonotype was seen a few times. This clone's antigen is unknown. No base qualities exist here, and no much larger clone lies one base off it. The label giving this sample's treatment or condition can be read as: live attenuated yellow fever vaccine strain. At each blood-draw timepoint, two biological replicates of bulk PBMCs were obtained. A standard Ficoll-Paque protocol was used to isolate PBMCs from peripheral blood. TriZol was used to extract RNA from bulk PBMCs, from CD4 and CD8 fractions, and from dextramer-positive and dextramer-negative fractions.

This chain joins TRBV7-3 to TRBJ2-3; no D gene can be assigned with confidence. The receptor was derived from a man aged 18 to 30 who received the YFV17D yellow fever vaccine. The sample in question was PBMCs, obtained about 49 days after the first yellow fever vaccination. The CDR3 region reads CASSPRSSGTDTQYF. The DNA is TGTGCCAGCAGCCCCCGAAGTTCTGGCACAGATACGCAGTATTTT.